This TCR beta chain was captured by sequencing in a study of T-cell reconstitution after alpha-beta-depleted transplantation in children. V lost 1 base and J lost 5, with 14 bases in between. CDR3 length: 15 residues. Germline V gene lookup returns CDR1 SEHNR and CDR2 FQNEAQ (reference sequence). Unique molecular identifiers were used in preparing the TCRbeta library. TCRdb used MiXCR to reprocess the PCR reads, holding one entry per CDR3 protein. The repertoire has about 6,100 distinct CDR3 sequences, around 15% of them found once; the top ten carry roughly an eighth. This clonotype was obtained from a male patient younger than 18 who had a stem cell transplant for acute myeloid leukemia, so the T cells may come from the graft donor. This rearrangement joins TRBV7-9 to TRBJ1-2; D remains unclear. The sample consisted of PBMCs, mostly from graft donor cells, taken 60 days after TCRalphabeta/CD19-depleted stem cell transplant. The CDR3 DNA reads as TGTGCCAGCAGCTTAGGTGTAGGGTTGGAGTATGGCTACACCTTC. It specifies CASSLGVGLEYGYTF.